A selection of T cell receptor beta chains follows, all from one sample in a study of T cell repertoires in cytomegalovirus infection. These receptors' antigens are unknown. TCRdb recomputed calls from the reads with MiXCR, one row per CDR3 protein. The data hold roughly 860,000 distinct CDR3 sequences, with 30% to 35% observed a single time. Sequences were derived from cultured CD8+ T cells from PBMCs, sampled from culture after CMV antigen stimulation. The receptor source for this set is a human donor in good health (CMV status not recorded). Some clones in this sample may be carry-over from other donors' samples. CDR3s include the opening cysteine and the closing phenylalanine or tryptophan. Each record gives: clone size, D gene, V gene, J gene, CDR3 protein, CDR3 DNA. The D gene is left open where the match is weak. Size tells how often a clone was seen (once, few, many) or the class of an expanded clone, and some rows leave it out.

>many|.|TRBV7-9|TRBJ1-5
CASSHSAWGNQPQHF
TGTGCCAGCAGCCACTCCGCCTGGGGCAATCAGCCCCAGCATTTT
>.|.|TRBV25-1|TRBJ2-7
CASSDNIKSYEQYF
TGTGCCAGCAGTGATAACATCAAATCCTACGAGCAGTACTTC
>.|.|TRBV4-1|TRBJ2-5
CASSQERQGSTQYF
TGCGCCAGCAGCCAAGAGAGGCAGGGTTCGACCCAGTACTTC
>.|.|TRBV7-2|TRBJ2-5
CASTYIPGVQETQYF
TGTGCCAGCACATACATTCCGGGGGTCCAAGAGACCCAGTACTTC
>.|.|TRBV2|TRBJ2-5
CASSLEFQETQYF
TGTGCCAGCAGCCTGGAGTTCCAAGAGACCCAGTACTTC
>.|.|TRBV28|TRBJ1-5
CASSLFGNDGGVFNQPQHF
TGTGCCAGCAGTTTATTCGGCAATGATGGGGGGGTTTTTAATCAGCCCCAGCATTTT
>.|TRBD1|TRBV7-4|TRBJ2-1
CASSLVTGTGKDEQFF
TGTGCCAGCAGCTTAGTTACTGGGACAGGGAAAGATGAGCAGTTCTTC
>many|TRBD2|TRBV9|TRBJ2-3
CASSHLADSTDTQYF
TGTGCCAGCTCCCATCTAGCGGATAGCACAGATACGCAGTATTTT
>.|TRBD1|TRBV6-1|TRBJ2-5
CASSLLADRGLKETQYF
TGTGCCAGCAGCCTCCTGGCGGACAGGGGACTCAAAGAGACCCAGTACTTC
>many|.|TRBV7-2|TRBJ1-1
CASSPPGPPLNTEAFF
TGTGCCAGCAGCCCCCCGGGGCCCCCTTTGAACACTGAAGCTTTCTTT
>few|TRBD2|TRBV6-6|TRBJ2-3
CASIGLSSGADTQYF
TGTGCCAGCATTGGGTTGAGTAGCGGGGCAGATACGCAGTATTTT
>few|TRBD1|TRBV9|TRBJ1-1
CASSVAPWTGVNTEAFF
TGTGCCAGCAGCGTCGCTCCTTGGACAGGGGTGAACACTGAAGCTTTCTTT
>.|.|TRBV7-3|TRBJ1-4
CASTRRTAANEKLFF
TGTGCCAGCACCCGAAGGACGGCTGCTAATGAAAAACTGTTTTTT
>.|.|TRBV6-8|TRBJ2-2
CASWSGSGELFF
TGTGCCAGCTGGTCGGGTTCCGGGGAGCTGTTTTTT
>many|TRBD1|TRBV12-3/TRBV12-4|TRBJ1-1
CASSLRQGVDTEAFF
TGTGCCAGCAGTTTGAGACAGGGGGTTGACACTGAAGCTTTCTTT
>many|.|TRBV7-9|TRBJ2-7
CASISQHSYEQYF
TGTGCCAGCATATCCCAACACTCCTACGAGCAGTACTTC
>.|.|TRBV6-1|TRBJ2-7
CASSEGQPPYEQYF
TGTGCCAGCAGTGAAGGGCAGCCACCCTACGAGCAGTACTTC
>few|.|TRBV11-2|TRBJ2-1
CASSSASEQFF
TGTGCCAGCAGCTCAGCTAGTGAGCAGTTCTTC
>.|.|TRBV5-6|TRBJ2-3
CASSLAGGENTDTQYF
TGTGCCAGCAGCTTGGCCGGGGGCGAGAACACAGATACGCAGTATTTT
>few|TRBD1|TRBV19|TRBJ1-6
CASSPGTGTTFYNSPLHF
TGTGCCAGTAGTCCTGGGACAGGGACTACCTTCTATAATTCACCCCTCCACTTT
>.|TRBD1|TRBV20-1|TRBJ2-3
CSATNYRGRGTDTQYF
TGCAGTGCTACAAACTACAGGGGGCGAGGCACAGATACGCAGTATTTT
>.|TRBD1|TRBV19|TRBJ1-2
CASTVTGADYGYTF
TGTGCCAGTACCGTGACAGGGGCGGACTATGGCTACACCTTC
>.|.|TRBV10-3|TRBJ2-1
CAISEPDLRGGANEQFF
TGTGCCATCAGTGAGCCGGATCTCAGAGGGGGGGCCAATGAGCAGTTCTTC